The clone carrying this T cell receptor (beta chain) was counted only a few times. The antigen is not known. No cell fractionation was done, so the repertoire covers all unsorted peripheral blood T cells. The source of the sample is a study of HIV-infected patients and healthy controls. General study findings and limits: Study cohorts differed slightly in age and sex, but this did not explain diversity differences.

Reverse transcription used around 500 ng RNA and constant-region primers for alpha and beta. Separate chain-specific third strand synthesis with multiplexing indices produced the alpha and beta libraries. Ligation attached cDNA to a 5' RACE adapter that carried a random hexamer and SP2 site. TCRdb re-analysed the 5' RACE reads in MiXCR, keeping a single row per CDR3 protein. The sample holds 13,000 or so distinct CDR3 sequences, roughly a tenth seen once. The specimen sequenced was blood. The sequence derives from an adult in good health.

CDR3: CASSLGQGNTEAFF. CDR3 coding DNA: TGTGCCAGCTCACTTGGACAGGGGAACACTGAAGCTTTCTTT. This chain links TRBV18 with TRBJ1-1; TRBD1 matches at 8 bases. Trimming cost V 4 bases and J 1 base; bases outside gene matches: 2. Germline-derived CDR1 and CDR2 are KGHSH and LQKENI. CDR3 length: 14 residues. The variable domain in full, with the rest retrieved from reference TRBV18 and TRBJ1-1, is NAGVMQNPRHLVRRRGQEARLRCSPMKGHSHVYWYRQLPEEGLKFMVYLQKENIIDESGMPKERFSAEFPKEGPSILRIQQVVRGDSAAYFCASSLGQGNTEAFFGQGTRLTVV.